The 3 T cell receptor beta chains presented below share a single source sample, sequenced in a study of monozygotic twins with cystic fibrosis. The table came from immunoSEQ multiplex PCR; TCRdb's copy has only in-frame clones and leaves some out. Found here are around 27,000 clones, about 96% of them singletons; the top ten hold around 3%. Sequenced material: blood. The receptors originated from a girl aged 2 to 10 with cystic fibrosis.

This chain joins TRBV5-4 and TRBJ2-7; D possibly uses TRBD1 or TRBD2 (5 bases each). Germline V gene lookup returns CDR1 SGHNT and CDR2 YYREEE (reference sequence). The CDR3 spans 14 residues. Trimming shortened V by 5 bases and J by 6 bases, and 18 bases separated the two germline ends. The CDR3 DNA sequence: TGTGCCAGCAGTCTGGGGGTCGGGGTGTTCGAGCAGTACTTC. As protein: CASSLGVGVFEQYF.

The CDR3 DNA is TGTGCCAGCAGCTTAACGCATAACTATGGCTACACCTTC. Protein product: CASSLTHNYGYTF. This chain links TRBV7-2 with TRBJ1-2, with D hard to call. In germline, CDR1 is SGHTA, CDR2 FQGNSA. The CDR3 has 13 residues. V dropped 2 bases and J dropped 1 base, with 5 bases sitting between them.

J is TRBJ1-3 and V is TRBV9; TRBD1 is a possible D gene (5 bases). The V gene lost 4 bases and the J gene lost 8 bases, with 16 bases spanning the gap. The CDR3 runs to 14 residues. CDR1 and CDR2 from the germline V gene are SGDLS and YYNGEE. The DNA for the CDR3 is TGTGCCAGCAGCCGGGACGGACACCTTGACACCATATATTTT. Encoded protein: CASSRDGHLDTIYF.